The present T cell receptor beta chain was sequenced within a study of shared clonotypes between healthy human individuals (dated by TCRdb to 2018 to 2020). At the level of the whole study: The cohort included a few men and a couple of women between 18 and 49 years of age. To increase sequencing depth and limit assay-specific biases, TCR repertoire library preparation and sequencing were carried out by different laboratories using diverse techniques. Blood TCR repertoires of a handful of healthy adults were deeply sequenced to estimate repertoire size and the extent of clonotype sharing between individuals. For each donor, three plates each were used for CD4 naive and CD4 memory, two plates were used for CD8 naive, and one plate was used for CD8 memory. Per donor, leukapheresis produced somewhere between about 0.94 and 9 billion PBMCs.

This clone has only a few counts. This clone's antigen is unknown. No clone much larger than this one lies a single base away; base qualities are absent. Donors were healthy HIV-negative adults with no recently reported acute infections or vaccinations. All donors were Caucasian adults living in Nashville, Tennessee, USA. CD4+ T cells were enriched by magnetic negative selection, after which naive cells were positively selected on CD45RA and the negative fraction was taken as the memory subset. Blood was obtained by leukapheresis, after which PBMCs were separated by Ficoll-Histopaque density gradient centrifugation and cryopreserved in liquid nitrogen vapor phase. Purity and quantity of every magnetically sorted T cell population were checked by analytical flow cytometry. Each sorted fraction had its genomic DNA isolated and then quantified by UV absorbance on a Nanodrop 2000c. Using the deep immunoSEQ assay, multiplex PCR amplified TCR CDR3 regions from genomic DNA. Genomic DNA extracted from each cell subset was distributed evenly over all wells of several immunoSEQ 96-well plates, and each plate served as one replicate. For sorted subsets, each replicate PCR was loaded with approximately 200 ng genomic DNA, equivalent to approximately 33,000 T cell genomes. Purified libraries were measured with a Qubit 3.0 fluorometer, size-checked on a Bioanalyzer 2100, and measured again with the KAPA Library Quantification kit. Each immunoSEQ 96-well plate was sequenced on its own single-read 150-cycle Illumina NextSeq 550 flow cell. The authors' analysis ran thus. Because only junctional sequences without quality scores were contained in the immunoSEQ output, filtering matching that applied to full-length reads could not be performed. Sequences were annotated with PyIR, a Python wrapper for IgBLAST v1.9, and V/J genes and CDR3 were assigned using IMGT germline references. Reads were filtered out if the reads had weak V/J assignments (E-value above 1e-6), no CDR3, stop codons, out-of-frame junctions, or ambiguous translated residues. A V3J clonotype was defined by an identical inferred V gene, J gene, and CDR3 amino acid sequence. Percentage overlap between repertoires was calculated by dividing the number of shared unique clonotypes by the size of the smaller repertoire. Repertoire richness was assessed with RTK rarefaction, the Chao1 estimator, and Recon v2.1 estimates of unobserved clonotypes. Generation probabilities were computed with OLGA for all TCRbeta clonotypes obtained by the gDNA method from several donors. As stored in TCRdb, this immuneACCESS dataset retains in-frame rearrangements with V and J assigned. A fraction of the clones does not appear; measured against another copy, unresolved V genes explain less than half of the discrepancy, and the remainder lacks a known reason. The DNA was the basis for D and trimming; V, J and clone size are from that table. The sample table lists over 1.4 million clones, roughly 96% of them with a count of one. Of the sample, over 1% is held by the ten largest clones.

Findings and caveats that apply to the study as a whole: Pairwise subsampling indicated that sequencing depth was expected to affect the degree of clonotype sharing among donors. Across a few donors, approximately 5% of naive CD4, roughly 3.8% of naive CD8, about 2.3% of memory CD4, and over 0.35% of memory CD8 clonotypes were shared. Rarefaction of sorted-subset datasets indicated incomplete sequencing despite the large sequencing depth. Larger estimated clonotype richness was generally found for naive subsets than for memory subsets. Only blood was sampled, and tissue TCR repertoires likely differ from those in blood. Compared with non-shared clonotypes, clonotypes shared by all four sorted-subset donors had higher generation probabilities. The genetic and exposure-history diversity represented was limited by the small number of donors.

The source of this sequence is a young man in good health. The sequencing sample was made of naive CD4+ T cells sorted from blood. The cell subset or site label for this specimen denotes: CD45RA+ positively selected.

In nucleotides, the sequence is TGTGCCAGCACCGGGACAGGGAACACCGGGGAGCTGTTTTTT. It translates to CASTGTGNTGELFF. In this chain, TRBV6-6 is recombined with TRBJ2-2; 8 of the junction bases match TRBD1. The V end gives up 7 bases and the J end 1 base, leaving 2 bases in the junction not matched to a gene. The CDR3 starts with the cysteine, ends with the phenylalanine, and has 14 residues. The DNA shown is the 42-base CDR3, in frame from base 1. CDR1 and CDR2, per the germline V gene (reference sequence), are MNHNY and SVGAGI.